This T cell receptor (beta chain) was captured by sequencing in a study of cytomegalovirus exposure and HLA in healthy donors. Overall study context: About 85 million unique TCRs from HLA-typed donors were held in an early release of data.

Each donor's status was that of a healthy bone marrow donor. Primers for the PCR totalled 60 Vbeta and 13 Jbeta. Profiled with immunoSEQ multiplex PCR; TCRdb holds only in-frame clones, not every one. The sample shows 160,000 or so clones, approximately 79% of them seen only once. Trimming removed 4 bases at V and 4 bases at J, with 12 bases between. The CDR3 spans 14 residues. Germline V gene lookup returns CDR1 SGHRS and CDR2 YFSETQ. The rearrangement joins TRBV5-1 to TRBJ2-4; D might be TRBD1 or TRBD2, each matching 5 bases. The receptor's source is a woman between 45 and 65 years old in good health and CMV-seropositive. The source material was PBMCs. The chain's CDR3 is CASSMGTGKNIQYF. In nucleotides, the CDR3 is TGCGCCAGCAGCATGGGGACGGGAAAAAACATTCAGTACTTC.